The 21 T cell receptor beta chains in this list originate from one sample, sequenced in a study of identical twins. MiXCR was run by TCRdb on the 5' RACE reads, yielding one entry per CDR3 protein. Of a few hundred thousand distinct CDR3 sequences in the sample, roughly 8% were seen once. The same sample was also used in a study of yellow fever vaccine responses in identical twins.

Sequenced material: CD8+ T cells sorted from blood. The receptors were gathered from a woman under 30 in good health.

This clonotype turned up a few times. The chain links TRBV14 to TRBJ2-7; 11 bases fit TRBD1. Germline V gives CDR1 SGHDN, CDR2 FVKESK. This CDR3 region has 20 residues. The V segment lost 4 bases and the J segment 3 bases; nucleotides outside the gene matches: 20. The CDR3 loop reads CASSPMVGQGAPAALYEQYF. CDR3 in DNA: TGTGCCAGCAGCCCCATGGTAGGACAGGGGGCTCCAGCGGCCCTCTACGAGCAGTACTTC.

This chain joins TRBV6-2 or TRBV6-3 and TRBJ1-1; 8 bases match TRBD1. This CDR3 comprises 14 residues. J gave up 10 bases and V 7 bases, and 14 bases lay outside the gene matches. The germline gives CDR1 MNHEY, CDR2 SVGEGT. The CDR3 is CASNTPDRDERAFF. Written as DNA, the CDR3 is TGTGCCAGCAATACCCCGGACAGGGACGAACGAGCTTTCTTT.

The chain uses TRBV7-9 and TRBJ2-7; D perhaps matches TRBD2 (6 bases). This CDR3 is built from 14 residues. Germline CDR1 is SEHNR and CDR2 is FQNEAQ (reference sequence). The V and J ends lost 5 bases and 7 bases respectively, with 18 bases between them. The CDR3 is CASSAGGPMTEQYF. In nucleotides, the CDR3 is TGTGCCAGCAGCGCCGGAGGGCCGATGACGGAGCAGTACTTC.

Concerning this clonotype: A read error may produce the germline difference seen at one junction end. The rearrangement links TRBV3-1 to TRBJ2-5; 13 bases align to TRBD2. Germline CDR1 reads LGHDT; CDR2 reads YNNKEL (reference sequence). The CDR3 spans 19 residues. The CDR3 DNA follows: TGTGCCTGCAGCCAAGGAATTGGACTAGCGGGAGCGTACCAAGAGACCCAGTACTTC. Translating it yields CACSQGIGLAGAYQETQYF.

This clonotype was recorded many times. This sequence joins TRBV29-1 and TRBJ2-1, with unresolved D. Trimming cost V 3 bases and J 3 bases, with 12 bases left between them. The germline CDR1 and CDR2 sequences are SQVTM and ANQGSEA. The CDR3 length is 14 residues. The CDR3 is CSVESDLGYNEQFF. CDR3 coding DNA: TGCAGCGTTGAGTCCGACCTTGGCTACAATGAGCAGTTCTTC.

This clonotype was seen a few times. This chain connects TRBV3-1 to TRBJ2-1; the D gene is possibly TRBD2 (7 bases). The CDR3 is 17 residues long. Germline-derived CDR1 and CDR2 are LGHDT and YNNKEL (reference sequence). The V end lost 1 base, the J end lost 8 bases, and 21 bases lay between the germline ends. CDR3 residues: CASSQGGAGVLGDEQFF. In nucleotides, the CDR3 is TGTGCCAGCAGCCAAGGGGGGGCGGGAGTCCTCGGTGATGAGCAGTTCTTC.

This clonotype was detected ten times or more. This rearrangement joins TRBV20-1 to TRBJ2-7; D is possibly TRBD2 (6 bases). The CDR3 is made up of 13 amino acids. CDR1 DFQATT and CDR2 SNEGSKA come from the germline V gene (reference sequence). V dropped 4 bases and J dropped 0 bases, with 10 bases sitting between them. In nucleotides, the CDR3 is TGCAGTGCTACCGGGACTTACTCCTACGAGCAGTACTTC. Protein sequence: CSATGTYSYEQYF.

This clonotype was detected ten times or more. The rearrangement uses TRBV7-9 and TRBJ2-1; TRBD2 matches 10 bases. The germline CDR1 and CDR2 sequences are SEHNR and FQNEAQ (reference sequence). The CDR3 extends over 15 amino acids. Losses at the gene ends were 9 bases for V and 5 bases for J; bases not matched to a gene: 10. In DNA form, the CDR3 reads TGTGCCAGTCTTTCCGGGACTAGCGCACACAATGAGCAGTTCTTC. This encodes CASLSGTSAHNEQFF.

This clonotype came up a few times. The chain employs TRBV6-1 and TRBJ2-7; tentative D call: TRBD2 (5 bases). Germline V gene data show CDR1 as MNHNS and CDR2 as SASEGT. The CDR3 totals 13 residues. Trimming removed 5 bases from V and 3 bases from J, with 11 bases in between. The DNA for the CDR3 is TGTGCCAGCAGTCCCGGGGTCTACTACGAGCAGTACTTC. Translated: CASSPGVYYEQYF.

The gene calls are TRBV9 and TRBJ2-3, with D possibly being TRBD2 (6 bases). V lost 0 bases and J 8 bases, leaving 7 bases between the germline ends. Germline V gene lookup returns CDR1 SGDLS and CDR2 YYNGEE. The CDR3 totals 12 residues. CDR3 sequence reads: CASSVDGGTQYF. The CDR3 nucleotides read TGTGCCAGCAGCGTAGACGGGGGTACGCAGTATTTT.

This clonotype was observed many times. The gene calls are TRBV5-1 and TRBJ2-1; D is uncertain. Germline assignment: CDR1 SGHRS and CDR2 YFSETQ. V lost 3 bases, J lost 6 bases, and 10 bases lay in between. CDR3 length: 13 residues. CDR3 amino acids: CASSWRTGNEQFF. The CDR3 nucleotides read TGCGCCAGCAGCTGGCGGACCGGCAATGAGCAGTTCTTC. Drawing the rest from reference TRBV5-1 and TRBJ2-1, the complete variable domain is KAGVTQTPRYLIKTRGQQVTLSCSPISGHRSVSWYQQTPGQGLQFLFEYFSETQRNKGNFPGRFSGRQFSNSRSEMNVSTLELGDSALYLCASSWRTGNEQFFGPGTRLTVL.

The sample holds a few counts of this clonotype. The rearrangement links TRBV4-3 to TRBJ2-5; no reliable D call. Per germline, CDR1 LGHNA and CDR2 YSLEER. Trimming left V 8 bases short and J 9 bases short, with 13 bases between. The CDR3 is 11 amino acids. In DNA form, the CDR3 reads TGCGCCAGCCTTCCCCTAGTTTCCCAGTACTTC. It codes for CASLPLVSQYF.

This clonotype was counted between two and nine times. The chain carries TRBV7-2 and TRBJ2-3; perhaps TRBD1 as D (6 bases). Germline lookup yields CDR1 SGHTA and CDR2 FQGNSA. Trimming took off 1 base at V and 6 bases at J, with 14 bases between the two ends. This CDR3 has 15 amino acids. As DNA, the CDR3 is TGTGCCAGCAGCTTAGTTGGCAGGGGTCTGGATACGCAGTATTTT. Amino acid sequence: CASSLVGRGLDTQYF.

The sample holds many counts of this clonotype. This chain uses TRBV15 with TRBJ2-7; TRBD1 aligns across 7 bases. CDR3 length equals 16 residues. After removal of 3 bases from V and 7 bases from J, the junction contained 15 bases not matched to a gene. The germline V gene encodes CDR1 LNHNV and CDR2 YYDKDF (reference sequence). The CDR3, as DNA: TGTGCCACCAGCAGGGCGCCGGGACAGTACTTACAGGAGCAGTACTTC. Protein sequence: CATSRAPGQYLQEQYF. Based on the CDR3 plus reference TRBV15 and TRBJ2-7, the full variable domain is DAMVIQNPRYQVTQFGKPVTLSCSQTLNHNVMYWYQQKSSQAPKLLFHYYDKDFNNEADTPDNFQSRRPNTSFCFLDIRSPGLGDTAMYLCATSRAPGQYLQEQYFGPGTRLTVT.

This clonotype occurred a few times. The rearrangement uses TRBV15 and TRBJ1-5; tentatively, D is TRBD1 (6 bases). V was shortened by 1 base and J by 4 bases, with 17 bases between the two germline ends. This CDR3 region has 17 residues. Germline assignment: CDR1 LNHNV and CDR2 YYDKDF (reference sequence). The CDR3 here is CATSRVEGGTENQPQHF. CDR3 nucleotides: TGTGCCACCAGCAGAGTCGAAGGGGGGACTGAAAATCAGCCCCAGCATTTT.

The chain is built from TRBV20-1 and TRBJ2-7, with 12 bases fitting TRBD2. Germline trimming cut 0 bases from V and 6 bases from J; bases unmatched to any gene: 3. This CDR3 is 14 amino acids long. Germline V gene data show CDR1 as DFQATT and CDR2 as SNEGSKA (reference sequence). The CDR3 loop reads CSARDLAGGPEQYF. DNA of the CDR3: TGCAGTGCTAGAGATCTAGCGGGGGGGCCCGAGCAGTACTTC.

The chain combines TRBV30 with TRBJ2-4, with 12 bases that match TRBD2. This CDR3 comprises 16 residues. With 5 bases clipped from V and 5 bases from J, the junction kept 10 bases outside the gene matches. CDR1 is GTSNPN, CDR2 SVGIG, per germline (reference sequence). The DNA for the CDR3 is TGTGCCTGGGGTTTCAGACTAGCGGGAGATGAAAACATTCAGTACTTC. Encoded protein: CAWGFRLAGDENIQYF. The full variable domain, with the rest looked up from reference TRBV30 and TRBJ2-4, is SQTIHQWPATLVQPVGSPLSLECTVEGTSNPNLYWYRQAAGRGLQLLFYSVGIGQISSEVPQNLSASRPQDRQFILSSKKLLLSDSGFYLCAWGFRLAGDENIQYFGAGTRLSVL.

The sample holds many counts of this clonotype. The chain carries TRBV24-1 and TRBJ2-3; D is unresolved. Germline V gene lookup returns CDR1 KGHDR and CDR2 SFDVKD. The CDR3 has 13 amino acids. Between the trimmed V and J ends, which lost 7 bases and 2 bases, there was a span of 9 bases. CDR3 in amino acids: CATSTDPTDTQYF. CDR3 nucleotides: TGTGCCACCAGCACAGATCCCACAGATACGCAGTATTTT.

This clonotype was seen once. The chain has TRBV13 and TRBJ2-1, with D uncertain. Germline V gene data show CDR1 as PRHDT and CDR2 as FYEKMQ (reference sequence). The V gene lost 5 bases and the J gene lost 7 bases, with 9 bases spanning the gap. The CDR3 is 12 amino acids. The CDR3 loop reads CASSLNRNEQFF. CDR3 DNA sequence: TGTGCCAGCAGCCTAAATAGGAATGAGCAGTTCTTC.

This clonotype came up many times. The gene calls are TRBV7-9 and TRBJ2-5; 8 bases fit TRBD1. Germline CDR1 reads SEHNR; CDR2 reads FQNEAQ (reference sequence). This CDR3 has 16 amino acids. J gave up 5 bases and V 0 bases, and 8 bases lay outside the gene matches. This chain's CDR3 is CASSLAGGQVEETQYF. DNA of the CDR3: TGTGCCAGCAGCTTAGCTGGGGGACAGGTCGAGGAGACCCAGTACTTC. Combining the CDR3 with reference TRBV7-9 and TRBJ2-5 gives the whole variable domain DTGVSQNPRHKITKRGQNVTFRCDPISEHNRLYWYRQTLGQGPEFLTYFQNEAQLEKSRLLSDRFSAERPKGSFSTLEIQRTEQGDSAMYLCASSLAGGQVEETQYFGPGTRLLVL.

The chain employs TRBV27 and TRBJ2-7; the D gene is possibly TRBD2 (6 bases). The V end was cut by 6 bases, the J end by 6 bases, with 24 bases between. Germline CDR1 MNHEY, CDR2 SMNVEV (reference sequence). The CDR3 covers 16 residues. The CDR3 sequence: CASSSTLLASVSEQYF. The CDR3 DNA sequence: TGTGCCAGCAGCTCAACCCTTCTAGCGTCTGTCTCCGAGCAGTACTTC.